These 29 T cell receptor beta chains were sequenced from one sample in a study of PD-L1 blockade in urothelial cancer. The assay was immunoSEQ multiplex PCR, and TCRdb's table has in-frame clones only and misses some. This table has tens of thousands of clones, roughly 80% appearing once. Time point meaning: pretreatment peripheral blood. The material sequenced was PBMCs, taken around atezolizumab (anti-PD-L1) treatment. These TCRs come from a man aged 60-69 years with urothelial cancer.

This clone appeared a single time. The rearrangement joins TRBV11-2 to TRBJ2-3; TRBD2 is a possible D gene (5 bases). The germline gives CDR1 SGHAT, CDR2 FQNNGV. Trimming removed 3 bases at V and 0 bases at J, with 10 bases between. This CDR3 contains 15 residues. The CDR3 nucleotides are TGTGCCAGCAGCTTTTCGGGGTTCAGCACAGATACGCAGTATTTT. Protein sequence: CASSFSGFSTDTQYF.

This clone came up once. The gene calls are TRBV7-5 and TRBJ1-2. TRBV7-5 is annotated as a pseudogene. CDR3 length: 10 amino acids. CDR3 loop: CARSKSGYTF. As DNA, the CDR3 is TGTGCCAGAAGCAAGAGTGGCTACACCTTC.

V and J are TRBV5-8 and TRBJ2-7; 10 bases are shared with TRBD2. The ends lost 0 bases at V and 6 bases at J; junction bases unmatched: 3. Germline CDR1 SGHTS, CDR2 YDEGEE. The CDR3 contains 14 residues. Here the CDR3 DNA reads TGTGCCAGCAGCTTGGGAGCGGGGGGGCGCGAGCAGTACTTC. This codes for CASSLGAGGREQYF.

The gene calls are TRBV27 and TRBJ2-7, with D possibly TRBD1 on 6 matching bases. The germline gives CDR1 MNHEY, CDR2 SMNVEV (reference sequence). The CDR3 totals 14 residues. The V end lost 6 bases, the J end lost 4 bases, and 16 bases lay between the germline ends. DNA of the CDR3: TGTGCCAGCAGCATAACAGGGATTGGATACGAGCAGTACTTC. Translation gives CASSITGIGYEQYF.

J is TRBJ2-7 and V is TRBV10-3, with 8 nucleotides matching TRBD1. This CDR3 is built from 14 residues. Germline values: CDR1 ENHRY, CDR2 SYGVKD. Trimming cost V 6 bases and J 0 bases; bases outside gene matches: 4. As DNA, the CDR3 is TGTGCCATCAGACCTGACAGGGGCTCCTACGAGCAGTACTTC. Translation: CAIRPDRGSYEQYF.

This chain connects TRBV6-1 to TRBJ1-2; D unclear. Germline CDR1 MNHNS, CDR2 SASEGT. This CDR3 has 14 amino acids. Trimming removed 5 bases at V and 1 base at J, with 11 bases between. The CDR3 is CASSSVADNYGYTF. DNA for the CDR3: TGTGCCAGCAGTTCCGTAGCAGATAACTATGGCTACACCTTC.

The chain has TRBV30 and TRBJ2-7, with TRBD2 as a possible D gene (6 bases). The V gene lost 0 bases and the J gene lost 6 bases, with 12 bases spanning the gap. CDR3 length: 13 amino acids. Germline CDR1 GTSNPN, CDR2 SVGIG (reference sequence). CDR3 region: CAWSVRMGGEQYF. The CDR3 coding sequence is TGTGCCTGGAGTGTACGAATGGGGGGCGAGCAGTACTTC.

V and J are TRBV28 and TRBJ1-1; the match to TRBD1 covers 7 bases. The CDR3 has 15 residues. The germline V gene encodes CDR1 MDHEN and CDR2 SYDVKM. After removal of 6 bases from V and 2 bases from J, the junction contained 9 bases not matched to a gene. In DNA form, the CDR3 reads TGTGCCAGCAGCCCCCCCAGGGGGAAAAACACTGAAGCTTTCTTT. Translating gives CASSPPRGKNTEAFF.

This chain uses TRBV19 with TRBJ2-7; the match to TRBD1 covers 9 bases. The V gene end was trimmed by 5 bases and the J gene end by 3 bases; junction bases not matched to a gene: 2. The CDR3 extends over 13 amino acids. Per the germline V gene, CDR1 is LNHDA and CDR2 is SQIVND (reference sequence). Here the CDR3 reads CASSSDRGYEQYF. The CDR3 bases are TGTGCCAGTAGTTCGGACAGGGGCTACGAGCAGTACTTC.

The chain combines TRBV2 with TRBJ2-7; 7 nucleotides line up with TRBD1. V dropped 7 bases and J dropped 0; count of bases not matched to a gene: 9. The length of the CDR3 is 15 residues. CDR1 is SNHLY, CDR2 FYNNEI, per germline. CDR3 bases: TGTGCCAGCATTAAGGGACAGTGGGGCTCCTACGAGCAGTACTTC. The encoded protein is CASIKGQWGSYEQYF.

This chain uses TRBV6-5 with TRBJ1-2, with a possible D match to TRBD1 (6 bases). This CDR3 is built from 11 residues. Per germline, CDR1 MNHEY and CDR2 SVGAGI. V gave up 2 bases and J gave up 8 bases, with 6 bases separating them. The CDR3 protein is CASSYRGGYTF. The DNA of the CDR3 is TGTGCCAGCAGTTACAGGGGGGGCTACACCTTC.

V is TRBV11-3 and J is TRBJ2-3, with a weak D call TRBD2 (6 bases). CDR3 length equals 14 residues. Germline values: CDR1 SGHNT, CDR2 YENEEA. Trimming cost V 5 bases and J 5 bases, with 14 bases left between them. The CDR3 DNA sequence: TGTGCCAGCAGCGGCCGGCGGGAAGGAGATACGCAGTATTTT. This translates into CASSGRREGDTQYF. Looking up the rest from reference TRBV11-3 and TRBJ2-3 gives the full variable domain: EAGVVQSPRYKIIEKKQPVAFWCNPISGHNTLYWYLQNLGQGPELLIRYENEEAVDDSQLPKDRFSAERLKGVDSTLKIQPAELGDSAVYLCASSGRREGDTQYFGPGTRLTVL.

The chain uses TRBV28 and TRBJ1-2, with TRBD1 identical over 10 bases. Trimming at V came to 6 bases and at J to 2 bases, leaving 6 bases not matched to a gene. CDR3 length: 15 amino acids. Germline loops: CDR1 MDHEN, CDR2 SYDVKM. The CDR3 region is CASSPPGQGNYGYTF. CDR3 coding DNA: TGTGCCAGCAGCCCACCGGGACAGGGGAACTATGGCTACACCTTC.

In this sample, this clone turned up once. The chain is built from TRBV7-2 and TRBJ2-7, with a tentative D call TRBD1 (5 bases). The CDR3 spans 15 residues. V lost 2 bases and J lost 0, with 11 bases in between. Looked up from germline, CDR1 is SGHTA and CDR2 is FQGNSA. The CDR3 spells CASSLTGQNSYEQYF. CDR3 in DNA: TGTGCCAGCAGCTTAACCGGACAAAACTCCTACGAGCAGTACTTC.

The rearrangement links TRBV9 to TRBJ2-3, with 8 bases lining up with TRBD1. The CDR3 runs 16 residues. Trimming removed 4 bases from V and 2 bases from J; junction bases left unmatched: 9. Germline V CDR1 and CDR2: SGDLS, YYNGEE. The CDR3 bases are TGTGCCAGCAGCCCCCGTTCGGGACAGGCCACAGATACGCAGTATTTT. Translating it yields CASSPRSGQATDTQYF.

The chain joins TRBV5-1 to TRBJ2-3, with TRBD2 matching over 7 bases. Per the germline V gene, CDR1 is SGHRS and CDR2 is YFSETQ. Germline trimming cut 1 base from V and 0 bases from J; bases unmatched to any gene: 2. This CDR3 comprises 15 residues. For the CDR3, the DNA is TGCGCCAGCAGCTTGAGGACTAGGAGCACAGATACGCAGTATTTT. Translated: CASSLRTRSTDTQYF.

CDR3 amino acids: CASSYSGGGNEQFF. The CDR3 region has the DNA TGTGCCAGCAGTTACAGCGGGGGGGGAAATGAGCAGTTCTTC. V gene TRBV6-5 combines with J gene TRBJ2-1, with 10 bases matching TRBD2. From germline, CDR1 is MNHEY and CDR2 SVGAGI. This CDR3 comprises 14 residues. V dropped 2 bases and J dropped 7; count of bases not matched to a gene: 2.

The chain is built from TRBV9 and TRBJ2-7; maybe TRBD1 (5 bases). This CDR3 region has 15 residues. Germline V CDR1 and CDR2: SGDLS, YYNGEE. V lost 0 bases, J lost 4 bases, and 14 bases lay in between. In DNA, the CDR3 is TGTGCCAGCAGCGTAGACCCAGGGTCCAGGTACGAGCAGTACTTC. Its protein is CASSVDPGSRYEQYF.

This chain joins TRBV19 and TRBJ1-1, with D uncertain. Germline lookup yields CDR1 LNHDA and CDR2 SQIVND (reference sequence). This CDR3 has 14 amino acids. V was shortened by 1 base and J by 3 bases, with 9 bases between the two germline ends. Here the CDR3 DNA reads TGTGCCAGTAGTATAGCGGGGTTGGACACTGAAGCTTTCTTT. This encodes CASSIAGLDTEAFF.

V is TRBV7-3 and J is TRBJ2-1; no definite D call. The ends were cut back, 2 bases at V and 9 bases at J, with 14 bases in the middle. From germline, CDR1 is SGHTA and CDR2 FQGTGA. There are 14 residues in the CDR3. The CDR3 loop reads CASSLGGGNGEQFF. CDR3 bases: TGTGCCAGCAGCTTAGGCGGCGGTAACGGTGAGCAGTTCTTC. Based on the CDR3 plus reference TRBV7-3 and TRBJ2-1, the full variable domain is GAGVSQTPSNKVTEKGKYVELRCDPISGHTALYWYRQSLGQGPEFLIYFQGTGAADDSGLPNDRFFAVRPEGSVSTLKIQRTERGDSAVYLCASSLGGGNGEQFFGPGTRLTVL.

V and J are TRBV2 and TRBJ2-3; D might be TRBD2 (6 bases). Germline V gene lookup returns CDR1 SNHLY and CDR2 FYNNEI. The CDR3 loop spans 15 amino acids. V was cut by 8 bases and J by 2 bases, with 17 bases left in between. The CDR3 DNA is TGTGCCAGCGGACGTATGCGGGGCTACACAGATACGCAGTATTTT. Its protein is CASGRMRGYTDTQYF.

This chain connects TRBV6-1 to TRBJ2-7, with 9 bases that match TRBD1. Germline-derived CDR1 and CDR2 are MNHNS and SASEGT. The CDR3 sequence is 14 residues long. The trim removed 8 bases at V and 6 bases at J, leaving 11 bases unmatched. The CDR3 sequence is CASGRTGEGVEQYF. CDR3 nucleotide sequence: TGTGCCAGCGGGAGGACAGGGGAGGGGGTCGAGCAGTACTTC.

The CDR3 nucleotides read TGTGCCAGCAGCTTAGGAGAGGGCACAGATACGCAGTATTTT. As protein: CASSLGEGTDTQYF. The chain has TRBV11-2 and TRBJ2-3; the D is unclear. The CDR3 is made up of 14 amino acids. V lost 1 base and J 1 base, leaving 6 bases between the germline ends. Germline V gene sequence: CDR1 SGHAT, CDR2 FQNNGV.

In this sample, this clone turned up a few times. V usage is TRBV4-2 and J usage is TRBJ2-7; possibly TRBD2 for D (7 bases). The CDR3 is 16 residues long. CDR1 and CDR2 (germline): LGHNA, YNFKEQ. Deletions cut 1 base from V and 0 bases from J, with 13 bases between. The chain's CDR3 is CASSQGGGPSSYEQYF. In DNA, the CDR3 is TGTGCCAGCAGCCAAGGGGGGGGCCCCAGCTCCTACGAGCAGTACTTC.

This clone was detected once. The chain combines TRBV6-1 with TRBJ2-7; 9 bases are shared with TRBD1. Germline V lookup: CDR1 MNHNS, CDR2 SASEGT. The CDR3 is 18 residues long. J lost 4 bases, V lost 3 bases, and 16 bases had no gene match. The CDR3 DNA sequence: TGTGCCAGCAGTGATATGGGAAAAAAACAGGGGGCAAAGTACGAGCAGTACTTC. It yields the protein CASSDMGKKQGAKYEQYF.

This chain links TRBV19 with TRBJ2-3; a weak D match, TRBD2 (6 bases). The germline V gene has CDR1 LNHDA and CDR2 SQIVND (reference sequence). With 7 bases removed from V and 7 bases from J, the gap between germline ends came to 9 bases. The CDR3 totals 11 residues. CDR3 amino acids: CASTAGNTQYF. CDR3 bases: TGTGCCAGTACGGCGGGGAATACGCAGTATTTT.

The chain recombines TRBV29-1 with TRBJ2-7; 7 bases are shared with TRBD2. The CDR3 is made up of 14 amino acids. V lost 5 bases and J lost 4; bases outside the gene matches: 11. The germline V gene has CDR1 SQVTM and CDR2 ANQGSEA. CDR3 amino acids: CSVLVGGGAYEQYF. CDR3 sequence (DNA): TGCAGCGTTCTGGTCGGGGGAGGGGCTTACGAGCAGTACTTC.

The CDR3 protein is CASSVRSVEGIHTGELFF. DNA for the CDR3: TGTGCCAGCAGCGTAAGGAGCGTGGAGGGAATACACACCGGGGAGCTGTTTTTT. The chain is built from TRBV9 and TRBJ2-2; possible D gene TRBD2, 6 bases. V was cut by 1 base and J by 3 bases, with 19 bases left in between. The germline V gene encodes CDR1 SGDLS and CDR2 YYNGEE. The CDR3 consists of 18 residues. Full variable domain (outside the CDR3, taken from reference TRBV9 and TRBJ2-2): DSGVTQTPKHLITATGQRVTLRCSPRSGDLSVYWYQQSLDQGLQFLIQYYNGEERAKGNILERFSAQQFPDLHSELNLSSLELGDSALYFCASSVRSVEGIHTGELFFGEGSRLTVL.

This chain uses TRBV6-1 with TRBJ2-5, with 7 bases aligning to TRBD1. V dropped 0 bases and J dropped 5; count of bases not matched to a gene: 9. This CDR3 spans 16 amino acids. Per the germline V gene, CDR1 is MNHNS and CDR2 is SASEGT. The CDR3, as DNA: TGTGCCAGCAGTGAAGCAGTTGCACAGGGGCAGGAGACCCAGTACTTC. It is translated as CASSEAVAQGQETQYF.